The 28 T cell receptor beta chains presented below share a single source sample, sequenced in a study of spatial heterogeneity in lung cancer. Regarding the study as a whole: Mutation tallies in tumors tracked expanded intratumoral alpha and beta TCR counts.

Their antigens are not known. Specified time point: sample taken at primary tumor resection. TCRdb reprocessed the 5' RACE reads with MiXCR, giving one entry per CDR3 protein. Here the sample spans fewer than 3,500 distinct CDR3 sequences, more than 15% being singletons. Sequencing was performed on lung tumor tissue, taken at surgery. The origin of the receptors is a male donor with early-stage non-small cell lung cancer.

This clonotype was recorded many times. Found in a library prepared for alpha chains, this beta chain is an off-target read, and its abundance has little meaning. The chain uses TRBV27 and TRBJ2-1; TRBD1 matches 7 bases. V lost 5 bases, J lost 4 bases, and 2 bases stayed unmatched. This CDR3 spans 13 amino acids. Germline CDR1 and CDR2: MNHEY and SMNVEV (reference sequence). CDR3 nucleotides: TGTGCCAGCAGTGCGACAGGGTACAATGAGCAGTTCTTC. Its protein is CASSATGYNEQFF.

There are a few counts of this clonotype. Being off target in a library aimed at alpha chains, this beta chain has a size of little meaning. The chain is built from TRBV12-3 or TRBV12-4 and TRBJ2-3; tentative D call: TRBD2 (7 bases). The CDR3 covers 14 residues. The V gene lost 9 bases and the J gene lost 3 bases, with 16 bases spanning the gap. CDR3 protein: CASSRGGKTDTQYF. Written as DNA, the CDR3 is TGTGCCAGTTCGAGGGGGGGCAAGACAGATACGCAGTATTTT.

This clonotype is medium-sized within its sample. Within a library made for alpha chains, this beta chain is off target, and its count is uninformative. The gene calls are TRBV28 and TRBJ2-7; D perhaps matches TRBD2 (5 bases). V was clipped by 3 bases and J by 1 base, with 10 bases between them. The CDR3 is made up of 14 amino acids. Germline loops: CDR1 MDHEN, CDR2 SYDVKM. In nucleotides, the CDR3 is TGTGCCAGCAGTTTGAGCGGTTTTTCCTACGAGCAGTACTTC. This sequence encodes CASSLSGFSYEQYF.

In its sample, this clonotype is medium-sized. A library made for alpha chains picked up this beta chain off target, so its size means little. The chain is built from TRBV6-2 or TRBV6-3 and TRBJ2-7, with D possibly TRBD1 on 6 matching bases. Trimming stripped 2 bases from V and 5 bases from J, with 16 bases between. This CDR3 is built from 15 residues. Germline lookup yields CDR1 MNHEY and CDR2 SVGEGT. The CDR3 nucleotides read TGTGCCAGCAGTTACGTTGGACTCCCAGGGGACGAGCAGTACTTC. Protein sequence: CASSYVGLPGDEQYF.

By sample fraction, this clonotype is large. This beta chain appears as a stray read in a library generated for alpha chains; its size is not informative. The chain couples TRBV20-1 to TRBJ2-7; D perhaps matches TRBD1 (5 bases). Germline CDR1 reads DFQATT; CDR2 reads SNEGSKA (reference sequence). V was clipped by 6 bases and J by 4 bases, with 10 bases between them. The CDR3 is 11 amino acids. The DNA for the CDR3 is TGCAGTGCAAGACAGTTGTACGAGCAGTACTTC. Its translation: CSARQLYEQYF.

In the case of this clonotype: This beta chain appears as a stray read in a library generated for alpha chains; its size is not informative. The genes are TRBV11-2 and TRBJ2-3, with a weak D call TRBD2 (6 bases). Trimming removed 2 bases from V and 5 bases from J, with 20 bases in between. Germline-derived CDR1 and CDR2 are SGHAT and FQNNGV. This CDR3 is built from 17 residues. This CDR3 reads CASSLMRARGTGDTQYF. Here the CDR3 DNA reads TGTGCCAGCAGCTTAATGAGGGCTCGGGGGACGGGAGATACGCAGTATTTT.

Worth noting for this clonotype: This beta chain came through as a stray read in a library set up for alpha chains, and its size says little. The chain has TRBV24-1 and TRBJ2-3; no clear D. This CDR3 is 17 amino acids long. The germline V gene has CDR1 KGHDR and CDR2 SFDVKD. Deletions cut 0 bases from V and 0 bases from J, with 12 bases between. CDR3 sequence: CATSDLSLGASTDTQYF. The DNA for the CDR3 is TGTGCCACCAGTGATTTGAGCTTGGGTGCGAGCACAGATACGCAGTATTTT.

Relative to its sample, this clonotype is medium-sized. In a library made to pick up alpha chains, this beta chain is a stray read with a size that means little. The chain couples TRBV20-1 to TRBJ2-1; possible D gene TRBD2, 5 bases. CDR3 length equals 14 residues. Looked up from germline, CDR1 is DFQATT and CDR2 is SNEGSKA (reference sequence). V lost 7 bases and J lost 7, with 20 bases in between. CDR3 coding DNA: TGCAGTGTTCCCCCCGGGCTAGCCGGGAATGAGCAGTTCTTC. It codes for CSVPPGLAGNEQFF.

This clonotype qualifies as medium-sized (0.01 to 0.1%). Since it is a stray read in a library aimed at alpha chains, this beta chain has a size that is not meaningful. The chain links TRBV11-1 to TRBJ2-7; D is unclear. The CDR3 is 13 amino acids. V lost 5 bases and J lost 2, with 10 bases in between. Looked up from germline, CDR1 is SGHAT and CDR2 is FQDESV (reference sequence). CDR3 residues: CASSPLWAYEQYF. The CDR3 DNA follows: TGTGCCAGCAGCCCCCTCTGGGCCTACGAGCAGTACTTC.

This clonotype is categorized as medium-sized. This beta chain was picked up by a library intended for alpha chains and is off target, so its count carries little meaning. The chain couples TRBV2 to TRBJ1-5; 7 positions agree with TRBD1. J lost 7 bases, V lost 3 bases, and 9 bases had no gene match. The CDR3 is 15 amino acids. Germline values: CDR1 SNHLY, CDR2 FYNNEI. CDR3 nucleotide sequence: TGTGCCAGCAGTGATAACGACAGGGAGTGGCAGCCCCAGCATTTT. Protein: CASSDNDREWQPQHF.

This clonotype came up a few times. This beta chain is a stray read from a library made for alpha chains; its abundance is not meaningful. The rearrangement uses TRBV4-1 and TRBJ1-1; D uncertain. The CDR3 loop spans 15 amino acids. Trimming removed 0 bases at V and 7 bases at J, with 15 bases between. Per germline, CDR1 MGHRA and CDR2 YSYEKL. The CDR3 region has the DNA TGCGCCAGCAGCCAAGACCCTTCGTTTGACGGTGAAGCTTTCTTT. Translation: CASSQDPSFDGEAFF.

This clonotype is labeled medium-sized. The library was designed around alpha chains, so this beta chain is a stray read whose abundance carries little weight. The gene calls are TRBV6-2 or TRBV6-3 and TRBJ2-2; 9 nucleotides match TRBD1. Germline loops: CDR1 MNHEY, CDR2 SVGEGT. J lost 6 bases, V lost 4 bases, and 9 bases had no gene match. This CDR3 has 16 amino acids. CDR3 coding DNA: TGTGCCAGCAGTTTTTCGGGACAGGGTCCCGCCGGGGAGCTGTTTTTT. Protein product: CASSFSGQGPAGELFF.

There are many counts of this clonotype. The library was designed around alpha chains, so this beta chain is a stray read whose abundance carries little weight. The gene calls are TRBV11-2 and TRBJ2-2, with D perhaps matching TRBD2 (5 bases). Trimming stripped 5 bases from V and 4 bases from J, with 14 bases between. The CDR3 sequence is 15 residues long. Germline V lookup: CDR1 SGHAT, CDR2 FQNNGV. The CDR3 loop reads CASSHSGWGTGELFF. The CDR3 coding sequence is TGTGCCAGCAGCCACAGCGGATGGGGCACCGGGGAGCTGTTTTTT.

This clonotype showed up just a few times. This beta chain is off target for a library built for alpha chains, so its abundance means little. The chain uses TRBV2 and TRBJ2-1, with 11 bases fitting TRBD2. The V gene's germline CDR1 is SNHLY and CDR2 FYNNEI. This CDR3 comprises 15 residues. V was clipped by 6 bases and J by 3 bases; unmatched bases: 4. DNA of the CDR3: TGTGCCAGCAGGCCACTAGCGGGGGACTACAATGAGCAGTTCTTC. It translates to CASRPLAGDYNEQFF.

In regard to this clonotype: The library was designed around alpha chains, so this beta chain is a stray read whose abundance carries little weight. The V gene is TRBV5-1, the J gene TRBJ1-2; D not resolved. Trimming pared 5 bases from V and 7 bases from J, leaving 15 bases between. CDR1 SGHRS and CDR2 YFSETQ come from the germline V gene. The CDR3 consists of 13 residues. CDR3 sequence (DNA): TGCGCCAGCAGAAGAGACGATGAGGGTGGCTACACCTTC. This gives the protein CASRRDDEGGYTF.

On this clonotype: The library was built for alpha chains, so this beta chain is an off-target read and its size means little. The CDR3 sequence is CASSRGTVSSYEQYF. In nucleotides, the CDR3 is TGTGCCAGCAGCCGGGGGACAGTGAGCTCCTACGAGCAGTACTTC. V usage is TRBV3-1 and J usage is TRBJ2-7; 7 nucleotides line up with TRBD1. The CDR3 has 15 amino acids. J was trimmed by 0 bases and V by 4 bases; bases with no gene match: 6. From germline, CDR1 is LGHDT and CDR2 YNNKEL (reference sequence).

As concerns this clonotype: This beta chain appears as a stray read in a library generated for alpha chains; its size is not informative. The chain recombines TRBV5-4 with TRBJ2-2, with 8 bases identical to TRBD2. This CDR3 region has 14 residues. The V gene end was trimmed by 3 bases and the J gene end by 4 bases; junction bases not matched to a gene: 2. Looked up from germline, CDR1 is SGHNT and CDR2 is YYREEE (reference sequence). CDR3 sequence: CASSSGGLTGELFF. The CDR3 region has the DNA TGTGCCAGCAGCTCGGGGGGGCTCACCGGGGAGCTGTTTTTT.

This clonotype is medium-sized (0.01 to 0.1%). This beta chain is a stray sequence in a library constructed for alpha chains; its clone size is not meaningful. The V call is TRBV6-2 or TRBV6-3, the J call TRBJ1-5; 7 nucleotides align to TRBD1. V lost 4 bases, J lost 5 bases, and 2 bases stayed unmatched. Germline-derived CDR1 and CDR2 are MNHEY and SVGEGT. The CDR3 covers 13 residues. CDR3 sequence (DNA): TGTGCCAGCAGTTGGACAGGAGATCAGCCCCAGCATTTT. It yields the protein CASSWTGDQPQHF.

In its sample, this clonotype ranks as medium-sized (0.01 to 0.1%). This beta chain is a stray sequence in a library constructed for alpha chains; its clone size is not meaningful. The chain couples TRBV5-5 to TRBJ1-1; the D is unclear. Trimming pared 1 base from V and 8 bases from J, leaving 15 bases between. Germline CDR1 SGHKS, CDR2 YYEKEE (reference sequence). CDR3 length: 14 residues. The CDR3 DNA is TGTGCCAGCAGCTTGTTGGGCCAATTCCACGAAGCTTTCTTT. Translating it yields CASSLLGQFHEAFF.

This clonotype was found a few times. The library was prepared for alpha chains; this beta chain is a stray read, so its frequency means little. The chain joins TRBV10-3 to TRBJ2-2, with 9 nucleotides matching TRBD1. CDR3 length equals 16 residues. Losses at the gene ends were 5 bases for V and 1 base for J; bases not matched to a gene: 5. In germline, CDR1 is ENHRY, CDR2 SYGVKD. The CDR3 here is CAISKPGQGNTGELFF. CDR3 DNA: TGTGCCATCAGTAAACCGGGACAGGGGAACACCGGGGAGCTGTTTTTT.

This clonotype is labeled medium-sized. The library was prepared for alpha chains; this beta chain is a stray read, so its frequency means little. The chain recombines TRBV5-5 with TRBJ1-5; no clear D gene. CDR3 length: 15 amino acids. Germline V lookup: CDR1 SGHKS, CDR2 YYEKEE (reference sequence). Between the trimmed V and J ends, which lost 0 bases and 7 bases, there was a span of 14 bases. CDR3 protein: CASSLGPRREQPQHF. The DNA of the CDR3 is TGTGCCAGCAGCTTGGGGCCCAGAAGAGAGCAGCCCCAGCATTTT.

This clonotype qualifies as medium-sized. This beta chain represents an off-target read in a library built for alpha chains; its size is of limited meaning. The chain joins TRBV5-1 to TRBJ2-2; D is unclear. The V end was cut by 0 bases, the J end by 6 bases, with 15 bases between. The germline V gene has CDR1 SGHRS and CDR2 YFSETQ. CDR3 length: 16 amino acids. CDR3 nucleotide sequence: TGCGCCAGCAGCTTGGTTGTCGACGTCGCCGCCGGGGAGCTGTTTTTT. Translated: CASSLVVDVAAGELFF.

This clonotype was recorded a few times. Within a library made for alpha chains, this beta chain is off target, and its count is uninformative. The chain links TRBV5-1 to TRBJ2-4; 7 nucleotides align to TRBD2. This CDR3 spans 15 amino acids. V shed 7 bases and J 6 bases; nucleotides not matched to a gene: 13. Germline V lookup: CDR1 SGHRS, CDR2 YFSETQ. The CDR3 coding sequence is TGCGCCAGCCGGGGATGGAGCGGGGACCTAAACATTCAGTACTTC. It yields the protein CASRGWSGDLNIQYF.

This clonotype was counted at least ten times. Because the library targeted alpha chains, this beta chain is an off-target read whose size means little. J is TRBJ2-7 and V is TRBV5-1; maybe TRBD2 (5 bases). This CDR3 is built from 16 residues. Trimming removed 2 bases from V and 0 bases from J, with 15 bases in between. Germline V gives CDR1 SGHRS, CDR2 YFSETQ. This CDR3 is CASSLRVRESSYEQYF. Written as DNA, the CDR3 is TGCGCCAGCAGCTTACGCGTACGGGAAAGCTCCTACGAGCAGTACTTC. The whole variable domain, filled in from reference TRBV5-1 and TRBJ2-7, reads KAGVTQTPRYLIKTRGQQVTLSCSPISGHRSVSWYQQTPGQGLQFLFEYFSETQRNKGNFPGRFSGRQFSNSRSEMNVSTLELGDSALYLCASSLRVRESSYEQYFGPGTRLTVT.

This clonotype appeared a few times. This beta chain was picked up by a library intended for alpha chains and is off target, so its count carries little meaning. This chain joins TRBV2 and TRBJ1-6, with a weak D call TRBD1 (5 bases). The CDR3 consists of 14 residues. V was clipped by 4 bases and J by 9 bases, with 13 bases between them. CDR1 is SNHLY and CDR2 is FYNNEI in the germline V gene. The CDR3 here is CASSASTQGSPLHF. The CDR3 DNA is TGTGCCAGCAGTGCATCGACCCAGGGTTCACCCCTCCACTTT.

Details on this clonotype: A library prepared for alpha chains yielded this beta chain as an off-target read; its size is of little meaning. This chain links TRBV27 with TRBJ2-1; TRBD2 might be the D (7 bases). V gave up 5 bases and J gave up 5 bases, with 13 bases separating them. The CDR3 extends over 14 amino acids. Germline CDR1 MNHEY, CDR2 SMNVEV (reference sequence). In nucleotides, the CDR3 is TGTGCCAGCAGTCAGGCGGGGGACAACAATGAGCAGTTCTTC. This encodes CASSQAGDNNEQFF.

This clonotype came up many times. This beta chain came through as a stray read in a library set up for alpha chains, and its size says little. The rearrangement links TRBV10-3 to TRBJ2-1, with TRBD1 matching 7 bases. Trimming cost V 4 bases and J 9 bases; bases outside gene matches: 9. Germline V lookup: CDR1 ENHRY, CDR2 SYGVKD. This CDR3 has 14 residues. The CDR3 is CAISGETGASEQFF. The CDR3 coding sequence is TGTGCCATCAGTGGAGAAACAGGGGCGTCTGAGCAGTTCTTC.

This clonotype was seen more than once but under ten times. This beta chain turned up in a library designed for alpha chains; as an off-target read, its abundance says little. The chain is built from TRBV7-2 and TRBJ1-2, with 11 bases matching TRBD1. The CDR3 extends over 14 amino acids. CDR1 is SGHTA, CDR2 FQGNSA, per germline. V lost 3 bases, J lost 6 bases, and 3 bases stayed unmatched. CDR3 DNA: TGTGCCAGCAGCTTGGGACAGGGGGAAAATGGCTACACCTTC. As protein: CASSLGQGENGYTF.